This is a list of T cell receptor beta chains from one sample in a study of response to subunit inactivated influenza vaccine. TCRdb reprocessed the RT-PCR reads with MiXCR, giving one entry per CDR3 protein. In the table there are fewer than 600,000 distinct CDR3 sequences, around 7.9% of which are singletons. The source material was PBMCs from blood, sampled around 25 months after vaccination. The source is a man aged 50 to 69 who received an inactivated influenza vaccine. Each CDR3 is given with its conserved first and last residue. D genes are given only for firm matches. A row's size may be missing; if present it is once, few, many or a size class.

size: few; V: TRBV28; D: -; J: TRBJ2-6; DNA: TGTGCCAGCAGTTTACTGGCATCCTCTGGGGCCAACGTCCTGACTTTC; CDR3: CASSLLASSGANVLTF
size: -; V: TRBV28; D: -; J: TRBJ2-3; DNA: TGTGCCAGCAGTCTATTCGGAGGGGGGTACACAGATACGCAGTATTTT; CDR3: CASSLFGGGYTDTQYF
size: many; V: TRBV6-2/TRBV6-3; D: -; J: TRBJ2-3; DNA: TGTGCCACTTCCCCCCGCACAGATACGCAGTATTTT; CDR3: CATSPRTDTQYF
size: few; V: TRBV6-1; D: TRBD1; J: TRBJ2-7; DNA: TGTGCCAGCAGCGGACAGGGGAAATACGAGCAGTACTTC; CDR3: CASSGQGKYEQYF
size: -; V: TRBV4-3; D: -; J: TRBJ1-3; DNA: TGCGCCAGCAGCCAGGAGCGGGGAAACACCATATATTTT; CDR3: CASSQERGNTIYF
size: many; V: TRBV4-1; D: -; J: TRBJ2-3; DNA: TGCGCCAGCAGCCAAGGGATTCTCACAGATACGCAGTATTTT; CDR3: CASSQGILTDTQYF
size: -; V: TRBV7-7; D: -; J: TRBJ1-5; DNA: TGTGCCAGCACCGACCGCCGGAGCAATCAGCCCCAGCATTTT; CDR3: CASTDRRSNQPQHF
size: -; V: TRBV7-2; D: TRBD2; J: TRBJ2-5; DNA: TGTGCCAGCAGCCGTTTCGGGGGGGAGACCCAGTACTTC; CDR3: CASSRFGGETQYF
size: few; V: TRBV7-2; D: -; J: TRBJ1-2; DNA: TGTGCCAGCAGCCCATTCACCACGGACTATGGCTACACCTTC; CDR3: CASSPFTTDYGYTF
size: many; V: TRBV6-5; D: TRBD2; J: TRBJ2-7; DNA: TGTGCCAGCAGTTACTCAGCAGGGAGGGACGAGCAGTACTTC; CDR3: CASSYSAGRDEQYF
size: many; V: TRBV11-2; D: -; J: TRBJ2-1; DNA: TGTGCCAGCAGCTTGATAGCAAGCTCCTACAATGAGCAGTTCTTC; CDR3: CASSLIASSYNEQFF
size: many; V: TRBV7-2; D: -; J: TRBJ1-2; DNA: TGTGCCAGCAGTCCTGAGCCGGTTTCGGTAGTAGGCTACACCTTC; CDR3: CASSPEPVSVVGYTF
size: -; V: TRBV2; D: TRBD1; J: TRBJ1-2; DNA: TGTGCCAGCAACCGGGACAGGGCCGTTAACTATGGCTACACCTTC; CDR3: CASNRDRAVNYGYTF
size: -; V: TRBV24-1; D: -; J: TRBJ2-2; DNA: TGTGCCACCAGCCGGGACTTCAACACCGGGGAGCTGTTTTTT; CDR3: CATSRDFNTGELFF
size: -; V: TRBV20-1; D: -; J: TRBJ1-6; DNA: TGCAGTGCTAGGAATCTTGGGGATTCACCCCTCCACTTT; CDR3: CSARNLGDSPLHF
size: many; V: TRBV5-1; D: TRBD2; J: TRBJ2-7; DNA: TGCGCCAGCAGCTTGGACGCGGGAGGGCCCTCCTACGAGCAGTACTTC; CDR3: CASSLDAGGPSYEQYF
size: -; V: TRBV20-1; D: TRBD1; J: TRBJ1-1; DNA: TGCAGTGCTCGGACGATGGGCAGGGGGGACACTGAAGCTTTCTTT; CDR3: CSARTMGRGDTEAFF
size: -; V: TRBV2; D: TRBD1; J: TRBJ1-5; DNA: TGTGCCAGCAGTGAATTTTACCAGGGGGTAGAGGGCAATCAGCCCCAGCATTTT; CDR3: CASSEFYQGVEGNQPQHF
size: few; V: TRBV29-1; D: -; J: TRBJ2-5; DNA: TGCAGCGTTCACGGCAGGGGTCAAGAGACCCAGTACTTC; CDR3: CSVHGRGQETQYF
size: few; V: TRBV18; D: TRBD1; J: TRBJ1-1; DNA: TGTGCCAGCTCACCTCTCACTTCCGGGACAGACACTGAAGCTTTCTTT; CDR3: CASSPLTSGTDTEAFF